This TCR beta chain was profiled in a study of beta chain features in type 1 diabetes (dated by TCRdb to the late 2010s). For context, the study as a whole: No differences in mean age, gender distribution, total cell number or subset yield were found between patients and healthy donors. In the study, recently diagnosed type 1 diabetes patients and matched healthy donors were compared on the TCRB repertoires of their sorted circulating CD4+ T cell subsets. A total of approximately 100 million sorted cells were examined across all samples, and the number of cells per subset was strongly correlated with RNA yield. Regulatory and stem cell-like memory subsets were isolated from only 8 patients and roughly eight healthy donors, whereas naive and central memory subsets came from all 30 or so donors.

From each donor, a single peripheral blood sample of around 0.12 L on average was drawn into heparinised tubes. A BD FACSAria II was used to sort naive, central memory, regulatory and stem cell-like memory CD4+ T cells with a panel that included CD45RO, CCR7, CD25, CD127, CD95 and CD27. A purity above 98% was achieved for all sorted populations. PBMCs were isolated immediately by Lymphoprep density gradient centrifugation and stained directly without culture. Samples were stained and sorted in pairs, with one healthy donor and one patient per experiment, so that batch effects were minimized. The entire isolated RNA was reverse transcribed using the High Capacity cDNA Reverse Transcription Kit, and thus expressed TCRB transcripts were sequenced. Deep immunoSEQ sequencing was performed on naive, central memory and regulatory T cell samples, with an average of roughly 3.5 million total reads per sample. Sorted cells were lysed in RLT buffer, and RNA was extracted using DNase-treated RNeasy Micro or Mini kits according to cell number. Each cell subset was processed on its own to prevent cross-contamination, while patient and healthy donor samples were processed together. Using the immunoSEQ multiplex PCR, TCRB sequences were amplified from cDNA into 87-bp fragments spanning the CDR3 region. Sequencing of the amplicons was done on the Illumina HiSeq platform. The authors processed their data as follows. PCR bias was computationally corrected using synthetic template baselines, reads within Hamming distance 2 were collapsed, and singletons that could not be merged were discarded. By aligning reads against IMGT, V, D and J genes, CDR3 length, and insertions or deletions at six rearrangement sites were assigned. Clonotype counts were normalized to sorted cell number within each subset before computing true diversity and Gini coefficients with the tcR R package. The overlap coefficient, calculated on TCRB nucleotide sequences, was used to quantify repertoire sharing. Out-of-frame TCRB sequences from naive cells were analyzed as a proxy for the pre-selection repertoire. In its TCRdb copy, this immuneACCESS table keeps in-frame sequences only and misses some clones. Where compared with another copy, unresolved V genes explain less than half of these, and the others have no known cause. V and J calls and clone size follow that table, whereas D and trimming were derived from the DNA. Here the sample has fewer than 250,000 clones; 9.6% occur a single time. About 0.037% of the sample comes from the top ten.

Overall study results and their limits: Patients with type 1 diabetes made fewer insertions and deleted more nucleotides at VDJ recombination sites, implying thymic rearrangement abnormalities. HLA sub-analyses involved small numbers of individuals, so any influence of HLA type on TCRB rearrangement remained unresolved. Type 1 diabetes patients showed a moderate but significant shortening of TCRB CDR3 length in all four CD4+ subsets. Shorter templates might have been favored by PCR, but patient and control samples were amplified and corrected together, so both groups would have been affected equally by any skew. Naive, central memory and regulatory TCRB repertoires appeared to be more similar among patients than among healthy donors. Because cDNA was sequenced instead of genomic DNA, highly expressing activated cells could be over-represented, though the groups showed no difference in activation or CD3 levels.

A word on this clone: Its binding antigen is unknown. No much larger clonotype is one base removed from it; base qualities were not supplied.

Looking up the germline V gene yields CDR1 MGHDK and CDR2 SYGVNS. From its cysteine to its phenylalanine, the CDR3 spans 15 amino acids. Only CDR3 DNA remains: 45 bases, in frame from the first base. V is cut back by 3 bases and J by 3 bases, with 6 bases in the junction unmatched. Sequencing used naive CD4+ T cells from blood. This sample's cell subset or site label indicates: true naive CD4+ T cells. This TCR came from a woman aged 18-30 years in good health. In this chain, TRBV25-1 is recombined with TRBJ2-7, with 9 central nucleotides matching TRBD1. The nucleotides read TGTGCCAGCAGTGAGTGGGACAGGGACTTCTACGAGCAGTACTTC. Translated, this is CASSEWDRDFYEQYF.